This TCR beta chain was sequenced in a study of shared clonotypes between healthy human individuals. Whole-study context: Donors consisted of a couple of women and three men between 18 and 49.

CD45RO-negative cells were positively selected for CCR7, leaving out terminally differentiated effector memory CD45RA+ cells. Nashville, Tennessee was home to all donors, who were Caucasian adults. Trimming removed 3 bases at V and 0 bases at J, with 9 bases between. From germline, CDR1 is SGDLS and CDR2 YYNGEE. The CDR3 runs to 14 residues. Produced via immunoSEQ multiplex PCR; TCRdb's table is partial and in-frame only. The sample has about 2.2 million clones, about 92% seen once. The origin of this receptor is a man between 18 and 35 years old in good health. Some clones in this sample may be carry-over from other donors' samples. The chain uses TRBV9 and TRBJ1-1, with D unclear. Input material: naive CD8+ T cells from PBMCs. This CDR3 is CASSAYLMNTEAFF. The CDR3 nucleotides are TGTGCCAGCAGCGCATACCTGATGAACACTGAAGCTTTCTTT.